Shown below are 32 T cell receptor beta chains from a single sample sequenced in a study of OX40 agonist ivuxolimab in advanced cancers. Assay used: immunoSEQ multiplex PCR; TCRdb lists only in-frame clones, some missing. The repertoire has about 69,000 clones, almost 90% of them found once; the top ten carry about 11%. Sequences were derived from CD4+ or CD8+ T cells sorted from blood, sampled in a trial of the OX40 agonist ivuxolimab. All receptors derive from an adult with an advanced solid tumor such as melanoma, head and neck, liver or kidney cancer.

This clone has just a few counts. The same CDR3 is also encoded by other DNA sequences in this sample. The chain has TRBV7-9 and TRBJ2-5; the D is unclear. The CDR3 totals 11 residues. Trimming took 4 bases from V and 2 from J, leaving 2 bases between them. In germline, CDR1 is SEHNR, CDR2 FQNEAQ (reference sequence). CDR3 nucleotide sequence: TGTGCCAGCAGCTCACAAGAGACCCAGTACTTC. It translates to CASSSQETQYF.

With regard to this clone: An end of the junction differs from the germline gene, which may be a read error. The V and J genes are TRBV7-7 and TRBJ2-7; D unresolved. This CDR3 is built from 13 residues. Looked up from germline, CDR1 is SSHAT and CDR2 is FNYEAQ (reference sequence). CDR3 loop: CASSHAPSYEQYF. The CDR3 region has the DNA TGTGCTAGCAGTCACGCCCCCTCCTACGAGCAGTACTTC.

Here the CDR3 reads CASSPTGADRNEQFF. CDR3 sequence (DNA): TGCGCCAGCAGCCCGACAGGGGCCGACCGCAATGAGCAGTTCTTC. The V gene is TRBV4-1, the J gene TRBJ2-1; 8 nucleotides agree with TRBD1. V lost 4 bases, J lost 6 bases, and 8 bases stayed unmatched. This CDR3 is 15 amino acids long. Germline V lookup: CDR1 MGHRA, CDR2 YSYEKL.

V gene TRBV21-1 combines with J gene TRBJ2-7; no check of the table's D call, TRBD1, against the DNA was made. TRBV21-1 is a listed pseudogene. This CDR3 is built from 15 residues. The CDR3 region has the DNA TGTGCCAGCAGCCTGACATCTAGGACAGACTACGAGCAGTACTTC. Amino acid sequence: CASSLTSRTDYEQYF.

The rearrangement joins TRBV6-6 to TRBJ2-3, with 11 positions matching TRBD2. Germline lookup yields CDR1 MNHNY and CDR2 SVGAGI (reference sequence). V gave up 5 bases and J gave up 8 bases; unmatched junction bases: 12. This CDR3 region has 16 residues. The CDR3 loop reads CASSAGTSGHSRTQYF. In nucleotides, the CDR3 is TGTGCCAGCAGTGCCGGGACTAGCGGTCATTCGCGTACGCAGTATTTT.

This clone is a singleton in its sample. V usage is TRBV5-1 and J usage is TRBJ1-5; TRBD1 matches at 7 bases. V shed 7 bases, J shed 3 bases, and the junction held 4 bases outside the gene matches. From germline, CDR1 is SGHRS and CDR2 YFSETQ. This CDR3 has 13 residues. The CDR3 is CASATGVNQPQHF. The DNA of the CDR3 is TGCGCCAGCGCCACAGGGGTCAATCAGCCCCAGCATTTT.

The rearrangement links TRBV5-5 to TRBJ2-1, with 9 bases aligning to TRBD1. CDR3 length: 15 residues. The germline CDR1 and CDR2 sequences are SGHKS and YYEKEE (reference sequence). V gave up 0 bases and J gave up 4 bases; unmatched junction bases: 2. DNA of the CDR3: TGTGCCAGCAGCTTGGAAGGACAGGGGTACAATGAGCAGTTCTTC. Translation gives CASSLEGQGYNEQFF. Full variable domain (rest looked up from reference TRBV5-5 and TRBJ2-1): DAGVTQSPTHLIKTRGQQVTLRCSPISGHKSVSWYQQVLGQGPQFIFQYYEKEERGRGNFPDRFSARQFPNYSSELNVNALLLGDSALYLCASSLEGQGYNEQFFGPGTRLTVL.

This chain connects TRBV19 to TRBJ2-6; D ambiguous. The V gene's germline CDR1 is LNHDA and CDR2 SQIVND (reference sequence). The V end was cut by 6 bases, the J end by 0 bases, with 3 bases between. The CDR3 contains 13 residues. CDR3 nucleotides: TGTGCCAGTAGGTACTCTGGGGCCAACGTCCTGACTTTC. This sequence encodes CASRYSGANVLTF.

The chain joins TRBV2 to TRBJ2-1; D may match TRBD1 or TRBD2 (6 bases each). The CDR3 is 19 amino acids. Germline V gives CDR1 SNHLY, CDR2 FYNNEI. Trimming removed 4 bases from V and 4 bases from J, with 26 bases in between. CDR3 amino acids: CASSGEAGVARRGYNEQFF. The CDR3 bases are TGTGCCAGCAGTGGAGAGGCAGGGGTGGCGCGGAGGGGGTACAATGAGCAGTTCTTC.

The CDR3 loop reads CASSPLRLNQETQYF. The CDR3 DNA follows: TGTGCCAGCTCACCACTCAGACTGAATCAAGAGACCCAGTACTTC. This chain joins TRBV18 and TRBJ2-5; D is unclear. V was pared by 1 base and J by 2 bases, with 11 bases between. This CDR3 has 15 amino acids. Germline assignment: CDR1 KGHSH and CDR2 LQKENI. Full variable domain (outside the CDR3, taken from reference TRBV18 and TRBJ2-5): NAGVMQNPRHLVRRRGQEARLRCSPMKGHSHVYWYRQLPEEGLKFMVYLQKENIIDESGMPKERFSAEFPKEGPSILRIQQVVRGDSAAYFCASSPLRLNQETQYFGPGTRLLVL.

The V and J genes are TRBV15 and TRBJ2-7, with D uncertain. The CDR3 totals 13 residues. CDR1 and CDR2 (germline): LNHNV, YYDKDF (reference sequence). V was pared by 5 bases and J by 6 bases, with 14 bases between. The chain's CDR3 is CATSPVLALEQYF. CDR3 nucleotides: TGTGCCACCAGCCCCGTTTTGGCCCTCGAGCAGTACTTC. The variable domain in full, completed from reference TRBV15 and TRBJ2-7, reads DAMVIQNPRYQVTQFGKPVTLSCSQTLNHNVMYWYQQKSSQAPKLLFHYYDKDFNNEADTPDNFQSRRPNTSFCFLDIRSPGLGDTAMYLCATSPVLALEQYFGPGTRLTVT.

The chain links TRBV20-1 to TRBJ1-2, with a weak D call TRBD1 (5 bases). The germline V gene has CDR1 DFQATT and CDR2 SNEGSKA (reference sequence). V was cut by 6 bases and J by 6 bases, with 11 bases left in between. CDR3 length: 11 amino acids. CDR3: CSARGGDGYTF. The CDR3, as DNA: TGCAGTGCACGGGGGGGGGATGGCTACACCTTC.

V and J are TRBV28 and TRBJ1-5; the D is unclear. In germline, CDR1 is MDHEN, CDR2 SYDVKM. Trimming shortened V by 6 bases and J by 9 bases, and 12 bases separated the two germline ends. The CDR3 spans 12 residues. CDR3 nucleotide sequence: TGTGCCAGCAGGGGTGGATTTCTGCCCCAGCATTTT. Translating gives CASRGGFLPQHF.

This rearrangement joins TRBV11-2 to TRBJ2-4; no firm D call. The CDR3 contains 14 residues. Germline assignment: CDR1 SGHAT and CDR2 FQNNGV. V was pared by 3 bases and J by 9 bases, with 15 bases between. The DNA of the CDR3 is TGTGCCAGCAGCTTGGTCGGAGCGCCCCGCATTCAGTACTTC. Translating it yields CASSLVGAPRIQYF.

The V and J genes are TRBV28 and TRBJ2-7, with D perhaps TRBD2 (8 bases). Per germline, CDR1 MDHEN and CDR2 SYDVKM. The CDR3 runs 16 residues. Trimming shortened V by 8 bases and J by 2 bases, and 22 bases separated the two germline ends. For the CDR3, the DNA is TGTGCCAGCGGTACCCCAGCGGGGGACAGAACCTACGAGCAGTACTTC. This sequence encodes CASGTPAGDRTYEQYF.

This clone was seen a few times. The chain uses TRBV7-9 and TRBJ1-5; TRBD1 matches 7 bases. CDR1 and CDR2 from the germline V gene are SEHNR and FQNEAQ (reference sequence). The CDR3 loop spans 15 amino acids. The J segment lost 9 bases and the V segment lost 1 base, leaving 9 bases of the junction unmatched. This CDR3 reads CASSLVIDRAGPQHF. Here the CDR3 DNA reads TGTGCCAGCAGCTTAGTAATCGACAGGGCCGGGCCCCAGCATTTT.

The CDR3 DNA sequence: TGTGCCAGCAGCCAAGACCCGTTCGCCAGAGAGACCCAGTACTTC. Protein product: CASSQDPFARETQYF. This chain uses TRBV4-2 with TRBJ2-5; D not certain. The CDR3 length is 15 residues. V was pared by 0 bases and J by 4 bases, with 12 bases between. CDR1 and CDR2 from the germline V gene are LGHNA and YNFKEQ.

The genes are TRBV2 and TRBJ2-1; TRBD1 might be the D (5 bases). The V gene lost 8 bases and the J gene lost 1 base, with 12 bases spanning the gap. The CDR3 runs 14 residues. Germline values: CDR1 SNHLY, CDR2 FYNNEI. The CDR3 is CASQSRVSYNEQFF. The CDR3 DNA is TGTGCCAGCCAGTCCAGGGTATCCTACAATGAGCAGTTCTTC.

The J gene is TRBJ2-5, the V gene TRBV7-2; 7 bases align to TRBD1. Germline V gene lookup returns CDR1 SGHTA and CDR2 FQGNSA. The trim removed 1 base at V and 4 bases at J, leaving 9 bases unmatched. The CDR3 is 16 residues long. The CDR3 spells CASSLGLGQQLETQYF. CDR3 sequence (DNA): TGTGCCAGCAGCTTAGGCCTGGGACAGCAATTAGAGACCCAGTACTTC.

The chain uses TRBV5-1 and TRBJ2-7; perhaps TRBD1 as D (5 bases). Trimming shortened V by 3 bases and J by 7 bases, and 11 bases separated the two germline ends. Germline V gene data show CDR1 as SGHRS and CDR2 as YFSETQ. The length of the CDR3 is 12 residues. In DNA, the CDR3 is TGCGCCAGCAGCTGGGGATCAGGGGAGCAGTACTTC. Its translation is CASSWGSGEQYF.

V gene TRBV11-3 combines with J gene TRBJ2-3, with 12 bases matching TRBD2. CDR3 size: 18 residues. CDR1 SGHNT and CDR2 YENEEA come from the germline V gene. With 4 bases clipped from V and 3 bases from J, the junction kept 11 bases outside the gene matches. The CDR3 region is CASSSSRLAGGLTDTQYF. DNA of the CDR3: TGTGCCAGCAGCTCCAGTAGGCTAGCGGGAGGGCTAACAGATACGCAGTATTTT.

In DNA, the CDR3 is TGCGCCAGCAGCCAAGCTCACACACGGGTATTAAATGAGCAGTTCTTC. This encodes CASSQAHTRVLNEQFF. The chain links TRBV4-3 to TRBJ2-1; D unresolved. This CDR3 has 16 residues. The V and J ends lost 1 base and 7 bases respectively, with 17 bases between them. Germline values: CDR1 LGHNA, CDR2 YSLEER.

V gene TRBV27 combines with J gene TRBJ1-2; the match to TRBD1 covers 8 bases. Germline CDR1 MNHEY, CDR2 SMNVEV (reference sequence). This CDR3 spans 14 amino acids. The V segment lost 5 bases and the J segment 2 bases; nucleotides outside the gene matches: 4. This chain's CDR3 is CASSNRGENYGYTF. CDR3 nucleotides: TGTGCCAGCAGTAACAGGGGGGAAAACTATGGCTACACCTTC.

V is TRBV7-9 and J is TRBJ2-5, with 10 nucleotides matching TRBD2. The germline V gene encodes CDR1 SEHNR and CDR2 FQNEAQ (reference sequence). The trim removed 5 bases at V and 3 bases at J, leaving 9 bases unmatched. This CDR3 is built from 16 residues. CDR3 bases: TGTGCCAGCAGCCAACCCAGCGGGAGGGCCGAAGAGACCCAGTACTTC. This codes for CASSQPSGRAEETQYF.

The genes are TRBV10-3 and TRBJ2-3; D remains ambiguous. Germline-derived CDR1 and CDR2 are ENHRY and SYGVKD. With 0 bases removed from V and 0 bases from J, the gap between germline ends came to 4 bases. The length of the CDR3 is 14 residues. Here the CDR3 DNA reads TGTGCCATCAGTGAGTCCCGTAGCACAGATACGCAGTATTTT. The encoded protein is CAISESRSTDTQYF.

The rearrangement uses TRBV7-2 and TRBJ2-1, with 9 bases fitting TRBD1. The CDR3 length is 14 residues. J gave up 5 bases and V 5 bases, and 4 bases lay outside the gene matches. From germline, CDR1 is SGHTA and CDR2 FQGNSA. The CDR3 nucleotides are TGTGCCAGCAGCATCGGGACAGGGAACAATGAGCAGTTCTTC. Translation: CASSIGTGNNEQFF. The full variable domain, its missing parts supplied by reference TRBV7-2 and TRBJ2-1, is GAGVSQSPSNKVTEKGKDVELRCDPISGHTALYWYRQSLGQGLEFLIYFQGNSAPDKSGLPSDRFSAERTGGSVSTLTIQRTQQEDSAVYLCASSIGTGNNEQFFGPGTRLTVL.

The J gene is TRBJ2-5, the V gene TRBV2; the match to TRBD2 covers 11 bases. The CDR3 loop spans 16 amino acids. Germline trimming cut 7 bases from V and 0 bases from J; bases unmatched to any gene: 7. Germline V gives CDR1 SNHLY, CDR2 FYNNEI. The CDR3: CASKRTSGSYQETQYF. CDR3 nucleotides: TGTGCCAGCAAGAGGACTAGCGGGTCGTACCAAGAGACCCAGTACTTC.

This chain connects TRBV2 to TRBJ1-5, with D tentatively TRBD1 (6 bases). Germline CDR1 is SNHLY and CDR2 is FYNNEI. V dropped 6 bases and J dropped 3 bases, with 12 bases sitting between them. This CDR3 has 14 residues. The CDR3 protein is CASRAQGNNQPQHF. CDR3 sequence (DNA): TGTGCCAGCAGGGCTCAGGGGAACAATCAGCCCCAGCATTTT.

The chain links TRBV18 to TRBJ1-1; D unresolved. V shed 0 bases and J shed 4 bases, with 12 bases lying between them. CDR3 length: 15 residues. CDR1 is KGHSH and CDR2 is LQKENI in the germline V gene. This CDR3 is CASSPPSGSRTEAFF. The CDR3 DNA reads TGTGCCAGCTCACCACCTTCCGGAAGTCGCACTGAAGCTTTCTTT.

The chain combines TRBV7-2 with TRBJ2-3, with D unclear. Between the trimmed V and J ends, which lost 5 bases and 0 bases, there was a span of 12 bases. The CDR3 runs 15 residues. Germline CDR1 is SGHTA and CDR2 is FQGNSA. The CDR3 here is CASSRSVTSTDTQYF. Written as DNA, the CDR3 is TGTGCCAGCAGCCGAAGCGTAACTAGCACAGATACGCAGTATTTT.

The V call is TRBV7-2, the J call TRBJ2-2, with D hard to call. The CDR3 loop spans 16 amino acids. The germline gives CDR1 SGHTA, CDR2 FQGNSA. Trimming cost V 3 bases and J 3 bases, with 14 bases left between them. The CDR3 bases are TGTGCCAGCAGCTTGTACCCGACAACACACACCGGGGAGCTGTTTTTT. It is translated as CASSLYPTTHTGELFF.

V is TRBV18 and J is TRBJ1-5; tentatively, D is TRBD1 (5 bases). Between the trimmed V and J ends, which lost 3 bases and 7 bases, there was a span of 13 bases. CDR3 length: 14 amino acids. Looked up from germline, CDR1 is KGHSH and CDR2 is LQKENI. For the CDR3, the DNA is TGTGCCAGCTCACCGGGGGGAGTGAGGCAGCCCCAGCATTTT. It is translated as CASSPGGVRQPQHF. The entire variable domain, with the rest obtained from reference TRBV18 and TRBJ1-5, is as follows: NAGVMQNPRHLVRRRGQEARLRCSPMKGHSHVYWYRQLPEEGLKFMVYLQKENIIDESGMPKERFSAEFPKEGPSILRIQQVVRGDSAAYFCASSPGGVRQPQHFGDGTRLSIL.